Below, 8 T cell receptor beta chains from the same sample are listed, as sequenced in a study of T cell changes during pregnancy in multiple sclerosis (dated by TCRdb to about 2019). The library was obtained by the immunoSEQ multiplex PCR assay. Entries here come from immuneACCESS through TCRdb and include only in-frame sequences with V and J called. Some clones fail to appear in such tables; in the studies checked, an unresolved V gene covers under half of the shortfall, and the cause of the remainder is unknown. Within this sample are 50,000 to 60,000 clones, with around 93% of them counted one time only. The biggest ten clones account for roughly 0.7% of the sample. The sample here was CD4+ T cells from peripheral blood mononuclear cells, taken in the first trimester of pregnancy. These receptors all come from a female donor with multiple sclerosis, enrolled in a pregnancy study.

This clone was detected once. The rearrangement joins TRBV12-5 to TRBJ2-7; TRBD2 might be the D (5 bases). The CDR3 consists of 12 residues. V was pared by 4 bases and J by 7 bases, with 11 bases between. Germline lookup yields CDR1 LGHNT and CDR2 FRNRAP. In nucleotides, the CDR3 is TGTGCTAGTGGTTGGTTTCGGGGAGAGCAGTACTTC. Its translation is CASGWFRGEQYF.

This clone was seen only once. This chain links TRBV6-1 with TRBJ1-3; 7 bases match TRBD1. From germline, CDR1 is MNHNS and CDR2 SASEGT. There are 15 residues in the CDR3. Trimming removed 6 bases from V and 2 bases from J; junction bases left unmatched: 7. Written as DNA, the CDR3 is TGTGCCAGCAGATCGACAGGGACCCCTGGAAACACCATATATTTT. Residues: CASRSTGTPGNTIYF.

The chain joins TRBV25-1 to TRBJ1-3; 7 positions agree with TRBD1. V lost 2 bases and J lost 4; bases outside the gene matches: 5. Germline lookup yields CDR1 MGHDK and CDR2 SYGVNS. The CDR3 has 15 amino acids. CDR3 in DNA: TGTGCCAGCAGTGAACGAATAGGGGGCGGAAACACCATATATTTT. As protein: CASSERIGGGNTIYF.

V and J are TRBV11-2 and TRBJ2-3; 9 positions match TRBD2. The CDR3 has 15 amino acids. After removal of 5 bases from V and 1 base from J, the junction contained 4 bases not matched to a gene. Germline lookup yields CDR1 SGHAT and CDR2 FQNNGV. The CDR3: CASSPWTSGTDTQYF. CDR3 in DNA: TGTGCCAGCAGCCCGTGGACTAGCGGCACAGATACGCAGTATTTT.

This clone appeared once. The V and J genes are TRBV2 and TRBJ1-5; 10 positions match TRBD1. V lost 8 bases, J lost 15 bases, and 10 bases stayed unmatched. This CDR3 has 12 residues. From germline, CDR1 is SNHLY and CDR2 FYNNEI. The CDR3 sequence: CASAQGDRGRHF. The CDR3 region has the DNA TGTGCCAGCGCCCAAGGGGACAGGGGAAGGCATTTT.

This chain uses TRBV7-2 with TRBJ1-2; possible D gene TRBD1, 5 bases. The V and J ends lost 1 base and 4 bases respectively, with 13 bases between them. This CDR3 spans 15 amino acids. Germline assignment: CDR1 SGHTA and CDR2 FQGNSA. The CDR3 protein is CASSLGAGVFYGYTF. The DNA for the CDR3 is TGTGCCAGCAGCTTAGGGGCGGGGGTCTTCTATGGCTACACCTTC.

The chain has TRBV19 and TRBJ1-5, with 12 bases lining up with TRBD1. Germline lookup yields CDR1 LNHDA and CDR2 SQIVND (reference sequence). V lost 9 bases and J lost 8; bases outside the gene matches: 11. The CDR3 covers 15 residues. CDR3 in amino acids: CASSSGTGGGEPQHF. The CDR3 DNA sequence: TGTGCCAGCTCCTCCGGGACAGGGGGCGGGGAGCCCCAGCATTTT.

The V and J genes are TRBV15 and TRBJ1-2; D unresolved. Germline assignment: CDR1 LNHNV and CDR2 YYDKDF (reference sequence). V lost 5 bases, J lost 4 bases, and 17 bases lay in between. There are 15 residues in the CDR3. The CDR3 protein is CATSGRGLGSYGYTF. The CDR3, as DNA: TGTGCCACCAGCGGAAGAGGGTTAGGCTCCTATGGCTACACCTTC. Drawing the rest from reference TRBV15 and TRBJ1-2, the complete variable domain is DAMVIQNPRYQVTQFGKPVTLSCSQTLNHNVMYWYQQKSSQAPKLLFHYYDKDFNNEADTPDNFQSRRPNTSFCFLDIRSPGLGDTAMYLCATSGRGLGSYGYTFGSGTRLTVV.